Reported below is one TCR beta chain. In the study's own analysis: The assay estimated nucleated cells by amplifying reference gene primers. Sequenced by immunoSEQ multiplex PCR; TCRdb stores in-frame clones only, minus some. V, J and clone size are those of that table, while D and trimming were read from the DNA. The sample includes about 140,000 clones, around 86% of them seen just once. This CDR3 has 11 residues. V was pared by 1 base and J by 13 bases, with 1 base of the junction left unmatched. Germline CDR1 and CDR2: SGHAT and FQNNGV. The data were obtained in a study of blood T cell repertoires in COVID-19. In the study overall: PBMCs, B-cell-depleted T cells, or T cells provided the cDNA or gDNA that made up the material.

Among Cohort 3 donors, those recovered had two negative PCRs, clearance, or symptom resolution. This chain links TRBV11-2 with TRBJ2-1; the match to TRBD2 covers 7 bases. Input material: PBMCs or T cells enriched from blood (not recorded which). The TCR was taken from a man aged 55-75 years who had recovered from COVID-19. CDR3 amino acids: CASSLVAGQFF. The CDR3 bases are TGTGCCAGCAGCTTAGTAGCGGGCCAGTTCTTC. The complete variable domain, with remaining parts taken from reference TRBV11-2 and TRBJ2-1, reads EAGVAQSPRYKIIEKRQSVAFWCNPISGHATLYWYQQILGQGPKLLIQFQNNGVVDDSQLPKDRFSAERLKGVDSTLKIQPAKLEDSAVYLCASSLVAGQFFGPGTRLTVL.